This paragraph reports one T cell receptor beta chain. The table came from immunoSEQ multiplex PCR; TCRdb's copy has only in-frame clones and leaves some out. Of some 93,000 clones in the sample, nearly 90% were seen once. Patients all relapsed after autologous stem cell transplantation, and there was variation in brentuximab vedotin exposure. The data originate from a study of PD-1 blockade in classical Hodgkin lymphoma. The germline gives CDR1 MDHEN, CDR2 SYDVKM. This CDR3 is built from 14 residues. V lost 6 bases and J lost 3, with 14 bases in between. The TCR sequence derives from a human donor with classical Hodgkin lymphoma. Sequencing was performed on peripheral blood mononuclear cells (PBMCs), taken before the second cycle of nivolumab. The chain couples TRBV28 to TRBJ1-1, with D possibly being TRBD1 (5 bases). CDR3 amino acids: CASRKGSFYTEAFF. DNA of the CDR3: TGTGCCAGCAGGAAGGGGAGCTTTTACACTGAAGCTTTCTTT.